A single sample gave rise to the 10 T cell receptor beta chains below, sequenced in a study of identifying expanded T cells in peripheral blood. Produced via immunoSEQ multiplex PCR; TCRdb's table is partial and in-frame only. Among some 97,000 clones listed, over 80% were seen once. Source material: blood. Receptors originate from a person between 18 and 70 years old in good health.

The rearrangement uses TRBV4-3 and TRBJ1-1, with a weak D call TRBD1 (6 bases). Trimming shortened V by 0 bases and J by 1 base, and 9 bases separated the two germline ends. CDR3 size: 15 residues. CDR1 and CDR2 from the germline V gene are LGHNA and YSLEER. In nucleotides, the CDR3 is TGCGCCAGCAGCCAAGATGGCAGGGGGAACACTGAAGCTTTCTTT. It codes for CASSQDGRGNTEAFF.

This clone was seen once. This chain joins TRBV18 and TRBJ1-6, with D perhaps matching TRBD1 (6 bases). Looked up from germline, CDR1 is KGHSH and CDR2 is LQKENI. The CDR3 has 13 residues. Trimming cost V 4 bases and J 14 bases, with 15 bases left between them. CDR3 nucleotide sequence: TGTGCCAGCTCACTACAGGGTGGAGTAGCCCTCCACTTT. Protein sequence: CASSLQGGVALHF.

The chain is built from TRBV6-6 and TRBJ2-7; D assignment may be TRBD1 or TRBD2 (5 bases each). Trimming removed 4 bases at V and 6 bases at J, with 19 bases between. CDR3 length equals 15 residues. CDR1 and CDR2 (germline): MNHNY, SVGAGI (reference sequence). The CDR3 loop is CASSSHGVRGGEQYF. The DNA of the CDR3 is TGTGCCAGCAGTTCCCACGGGGTCCGGGGCGGCGAGCAGTACTTC.

As for this clone: Other DNA sequences in the sample encode the same CDR3. The chain carries TRBV19 and TRBJ1-5; 8 bases are shared with TRBD1. The CDR3 is 14 residues long. Trimming at V came to 8 bases and at J to 2 bases, leaving 5 bases not matched to a gene. Germline V gene lookup returns CDR1 LNHDA and CDR2 SQIVND (reference sequence). CDR3: CASSGTGGNQPQHF. CDR3 nucleotide sequence: TGTGCCAGTTCCGGGACAGGCGGCAATCAGCCCCAGCATTTT.

The V gene is TRBV4-3, the J gene TRBJ2-5; the match to TRBD2 covers 7 bases. CDR3 length: 15 amino acids. Germline V gene sequence: CDR1 LGHNA, CDR2 YSLEER. The V and J ends lost 1 base and 5 bases, in that order; junction bases with no gene match: 7. DNA for the CDR3: TGCGCCAGCAGCCAAGGGGGGGAGGGCCTTGAGACCCAGTACTTC. Its translation is CASSQGGEGLETQYF.

The rearrangement joins TRBV9 to TRBJ2-1; D perhaps matches TRBD1 (5 bases). CDR1 is SGDLS, CDR2 YYNGEE, per germline. This CDR3 has 17 amino acids. V was trimmed by 0 bases and J by 0 bases, leaving 13 bases between them. DNA of the CDR3: TGTGCCAGCAGCGTAGCTCTTGGGGCCAGCTCCTACAATGAGCAGTTCTTC. This codes for CASSVALGASSYNEQFF.

V usage is TRBV5-4 and J usage is TRBJ1-2, with TRBD1 matching 10 bases. The CDR3 contains 15 residues. The germline V gene has CDR1 SGHNT and CDR2 YYREEE (reference sequence). The V gene end was trimmed by 4 bases and the J gene end by 2 bases; junction bases not matched to a gene: 5. The CDR3 coding sequence is TGTGCCAGCAGCCCGCCGGACAGGGGGAACTATGGCTACACCTTC. Amino acids: CASSPPDRGNYGYTF.

The chain links TRBV7-2 to TRBJ2-1, with TRBD2 identical over 8 bases. The germline gives CDR1 SGHTA, CDR2 FQGNSA. CDR3 size: 16 residues. V lost 4 bases, J lost 9 bases, and 14 bases stayed unmatched. The CDR3 coding sequence is TGTGCCAGCAGCTCAGAACCACTAGCGGCCCAGGGTGAGCAGTTCTTC. Translated, it gives CASSSEPLAAQGEQFF.

The V gene is TRBV12-5, the J gene TRBJ1-1; D gene unclear. Per germline, CDR1 LGHNT and CDR2 FRNRAP. The CDR3 is made up of 11 amino acids. Trimming pared 2 bases from V and 2 bases from J, leaving 0 bases between. As DNA, the CDR3 is TGTGCTAGTGGTTTGAACACTGAAGCTTTCTTT. Protein: CASGLNTEAFF.

This clone is a singleton in its sample. The chain links TRBV6-8 to TRBJ1-4; D is uncertain. Trimming stripped 2 bases from V and 5 bases from J, with 6 bases between. The CDR3 is 13 residues long. The germline gives CDR1 MNHGY, CDR2 SAAAGT. The CDR3 protein is CASSYALNEKLFF. Written as DNA, the CDR3 is TGTGCCAGCAGTTACGCTTTAAATGAAAAACTGTTTTTT.